This entry lists 28 T cell receptor beta chains sequenced from one sample in a study of metastatic and nonmetastatic thyroid tumors. TCRdb re-clonotyped the PCR reads via MiXCR. The table has under 35,000 clones, 25% to 30% seen once. Treatment of any kind had been given to no patient before thyroid surgery. Sequenced input: blood. These receptors came from a female donor with papillary thyroid cancer or a benign thyroid nodule (not recorded which). Some clones in this sample may be carry-over from other donors' samples.

This clone occurred many times. This chain connects TRBV27 to TRBJ2-7; 9 nucleotides line up with TRBD1. Per germline, CDR1 MNHEY and CDR2 SMNVEV (reference sequence). The V segment lost 5 bases and the J segment 5 bases; nucleotides outside the gene matches: 4. CDR3 length: 13 residues. CDR3 amino acids: CASSTWDRDEQYF. Written as DNA, the CDR3 is TGTGCCAGCAGTACGTGGGACAGGGACGAGCAGTACTTC.

This clone has a count of ten or more. V gene TRBV11-1 combines with J gene TRBJ2-3; D remains ambiguous. CDR3 size: 15 residues. Trimming left V 1 base short and J 2 bases short, with 10 bases between. Germline loops: CDR1 SGHAT, CDR2 FQDESV (reference sequence). The CDR3 nucleotides are TGTGCCAGCAGCTTAGAGAATACTATCACAGATACGCAGTATTTT. As protein: CASSLENTITDTQYF.

The chain links TRBV11-3 to TRBJ2-3, with D unresolved. V shed 7 bases and J shed 2 bases, with 10 bases lying between them. Germline CDR1 reads SGHNT; CDR2 reads YENEEA. There are 13 residues in the CDR3. The CDR3 region has the DNA TGTGCCAGCAAAGGGCAGAACACAGATACGCAGTATTTT. Translated, it gives CASKGQNTDTQYF.

This clone was found many times. The chain carries TRBV5-5 and TRBJ2-1; 9 bases fit TRBD1. The J segment lost 6 bases and the V segment lost 4 bases, leaving 8 bases of the junction unmatched. The germline CDR1 and CDR2 sequences are SGHKS and YYEKEE (reference sequence). This CDR3 contains 15 residues. The chain's CDR3 is CASSPGQGFGNEQFF. In nucleotides, the CDR3 is TGTGCCAGCAGCCCGGGACAGGGTTTCGGCAATGAGCAGTTCTTC. Full variable domain (rest looked up from reference TRBV5-5 and TRBJ2-1): DAGVTQSPTHLIKTRGQQVTLRCSPISGHKSVSWYQQVLGQGPQFIFQYYEKEERGRGNFPDRFSARQFPNYSSELNVNALLLGDSALYLCASSPGQGFGNEQFFGPGTRLTVL.

V usage is TRBV20-1 and J usage is TRBJ2-7; a possible D gene is TRBD2 (6 bases). The CDR3 is made up of 15 amino acids. V was shortened by 0 bases and J by 2 bases, with 14 bases between the two germline ends. The germline V gene encodes CDR1 DFQATT and CDR2 SNEGSKA (reference sequence). In nucleotides, the CDR3 is TGCAGTGCTAGAGATGCGGGACGGGAACCCTACGAGCAGTACTTC. Translating it yields CSARDAGREPYEQYF.

This clone was seen a handful of times. A read error may explain this, as a much larger clone is one base away. This chain links TRBV11-2 with TRBJ1-1, with a weak D call TRBD1 (5 bases). The CDR3 contains 15 residues. Germline-derived CDR1 and CDR2 are SGHAT and FQNNGV. The ends were cut back, 1 base at V and 4 bases at J, with 13 bases in the middle. CDR3 sequence: CASSLAGGGGTEAFF. For the CDR3, the DNA is TGTGCCAGCAGCTTAGCTGGCGGGGGGGGCACTGAAGCTTTCTTT.

The V gene is TRBV24-1, the J gene TRBJ2-7, with 12 nucleotides matching TRBD2. The germline V gene encodes CDR1 KGHDR and CDR2 SFDVKD. This CDR3 is 21 amino acids long. Trimming cost V 0 bases and J 4 bases; bases outside gene matches: 18. CDR3: CATSDLHLAGGKPLYPYEQYF. Written as DNA, the CDR3 is TGTGCCACCAGTGATTTGCACCTAGCGGGAGGGAAACCTTTGTATCCGTACGAGCAGTACTTC.

The chain recombines TRBV20-1 with TRBJ1-6, with 8 bases aligning to TRBD1. CDR1 and CDR2 from the germline V gene are DFQATT and SNEGSKA (reference sequence). This CDR3 contains 15 residues. V lost 2 bases to trimming and J lost 7 bases; unmatched junction nucleotides: 7. The CDR3 DNA sequence: TGCAGTGCTAGACAGGACAGGGTGCGGAATTCACCCCTCCACTTT. This codes for CSARQDRVRNSPLHF.

In this sample, this clone turned up a few times. The chain recombines TRBV28 with TRBJ2-7, with TRBD1 matching over 8 bases. Germline CDR1 is MDHEN and CDR2 is SYDVKM. The CDR3 has 17 residues. The V gene end was trimmed by 1 base and the J gene end by 0 bases; junction bases not matched to a gene: 8. CDR3 nucleotide sequence: TGTGCCAGCAGTTTATTTGCAGGGGGCGAAGGCTCCTACGAGCAGTACTTC. Translated, it gives CASSLFAGGEGSYEQYF.

Comment on this clone: A read error may be the cause here, since a much bigger clone is one base away. The V and J genes are TRBV6-1 and TRBJ2-1; either TRBD1 or TRBD2 may fit D (5 bases each). The germline V and J ends were trimmed by 8 bases and 3 bases, with 20 bases remaining between them. The CDR3 runs 16 residues. CDR1 and CDR2 (germline): MNHNS, SASEGT. The DNA for the CDR3 is TGTGCCAGCCGACCGCGAATCGGGGCTTTCTACAATGAGCAGTTCTTC. Amino acids: CASRPRIGAFYNEQFF.

There are many counts of this clone. Germline and junction disagree at one end, which may indicate a read error. The chain combines TRBV6-2 or TRBV6-3 with TRBJ2-1; tentatively, D is TRBD2 (5 bases). CDR1 is MNHEY, CDR2 SVGEGT, per germline. This CDR3 spans 15 amino acids. The CDR3 reads CARSKESGSYDEQFF. CDR3 bases: TGTGCCCGCAGTAAGGAAAGCGGCTCCTACGATGAGCAGTTCTTC.

This chain joins TRBV6-1 and TRBJ1-3, with D unclear. From germline, CDR1 is MNHNS and CDR2 SASEGT. The V end lost 5 bases, the J end lost 0 bases, and 14 bases lay between the germline ends. The CDR3 spans 16 residues. CDR3 sequence (DNA): TGTGCCAGCAGTTCTGAAGGCATGTTCTCTGGAAACACCATATATTTT. It specifies CASSSEGMFSGNTIYF.

This clone showed up just a few times. The genes are TRBV19 and TRBJ1-6; perhaps TRBD1 as D (6 bases). V lost 8 bases and J lost 9, with 17 bases in between. CDR1 and CDR2 (germline): LNHDA, SQIVND (reference sequence). The CDR3 is made up of 14 amino acids. This CDR3 is CASSWGHGCSPLHF. The CDR3, as DNA: TGTGCCAGTTCCTGGGGGCATGGCTGTTCACCCCTCCACTTT.

This clone has a count of ten or more. The chain employs TRBV12-3 or TRBV12-4 and TRBJ2-3; perhaps TRBD2 as D (5 bases). V gave up 5 bases and J gave up 3 bases, with 12 bases separating them. This CDR3 is 14 amino acids long. CDR3 sequence: CASSPTSGTDTQYF. CDR3 nucleotide sequence: TGTGCCAGCAGTCCAACTAGTGGGACAGATACGCAGTATTTT.

This clone showed up just once. The gene calls are TRBV9 and TRBJ1-2; 7 bases agree with TRBD1. The CDR3 is 14 amino acids. V was pared by 8 bases and J by 4 bases, with 11 bases of the junction left unmatched. Germline CDR1 reads SGDLS; CDR2 reads YYNGEE. The CDR3 sequence is CASQRGRGGYGYTF. The CDR3 nucleotides read TGTGCCAGTCAAAGGGGGCGAGGAGGCTATGGCTACACCTTC.

This clone was observed at least ten times. The V call is TRBV7-3, the J call TRBJ1-2; 11 nucleotides match TRBD1. The CDR3 has 13 amino acids. CDR1 SGHTA and CDR2 FQGTGA come from the germline V gene. V lost 7 bases to trimming and J lost 8 bases; unmatched junction nucleotides: 6. CDR3 sequence: CASTGQGARGYTF. Here the CDR3 DNA reads TGTGCCAGCACTGGACAGGGGGCTCGGGGCTACACCTTC. Combining the CDR3 with reference TRBV7-3 and TRBJ1-2 gives the whole variable domain GAGVSQTPSNKVTEKGKYVELRCDPISGHTALYWYRQSLGQGPEFLIYFQGTGAADDSGLPNDRFFAVRPEGSVSTLKIQRTERGDSAVYLCASTGQGARGYTFGSGTRLTVV.

This clone was detected ten times or more. The chain joins TRBV9 to TRBJ2-7; TRBD1 matches at 12 bases. The V segment lost 0 bases and the J segment 4 bases; nucleotides outside the gene matches: 5. Germline V lookup: CDR1 SGDLS, CDR2 YYNGEE. The CDR3 runs 16 residues. The CDR3 sequence: CASSVGGQGAEYEQYF. The DNA for the CDR3 is TGTGCCAGCAGCGTAGGGGGACAGGGGGCGGAATACGAGCAGTACTTC.

This clone was counted many times. This chain uses TRBV5-4 with TRBJ1-2, with D hard to call. V lost 2 bases to trimming and J lost 4 bases, with 9 bases between them. CDR3 length equals 13 residues. The germline gives CDR1 SGHNT, CDR2 YYREEE (reference sequence). The chain's CDR3 is CASSLGSSYGYTF. In nucleotides, the CDR3 is TGTGCCAGCAGCTTAGGGTCCAGCTATGGCTACACCTTC.

This clone came up many times. The chain links TRBV6-1 to TRBJ2-7; D is possibly TRBD2 (5 bases). Germline V CDR1 and CDR2: MNHNS, SASEGT. Trimming removed 6 bases from V and 6 bases from J, with 9 bases in between. The CDR3 is 11 amino acids. The CDR3: CASRREGEQYF. CDR3 in DNA: TGTGCCAGCAGGAGAGAGGGCGAGCAGTACTTC.

Ten or more counts support this clone. The chain links TRBV20-1 to TRBJ2-7; 9 positions agree with TRBD1. V trimming: 3 bases; J trimming: 5 bases; junction bases outside the gene matches: 5. The V gene's germline CDR1 is DFQATT and CDR2 SNEGSKA (reference sequence). This CDR3 is built from 13 residues. The CDR3 is CSARGTGRHEQYF. CDR3 bases: TGCAGTGCTAGGGGGACAGGGAGGCACGAGCAGTACTTC.

This clone appeared many times. This chain uses TRBV19 with TRBJ2-3; D not certain. Trimming removed 7 bases from V and 0 bases from J, with 14 bases in between. This CDR3 is built from 15 residues. CDR1 and CDR2 (germline): LNHDA, SQIVND (reference sequence). The CDR3 DNA reads as TGTGCCAGTAAGGTCGGAGATTTTAGCACAGATACGCAGTATTTT. Its protein is CASKVGDFSTDTQYF.

Many counts were recorded for this clone. The gene calls are TRBV6-6 and TRBJ2-1; no reliable D call. Trimming pared 2 bases from V and 7 bases from J, leaving 3 bases between. The CDR3 contains 11 residues. Germline V gene data show CDR1 as MNHNY and CDR2 as SVGAGI (reference sequence). The DNA for the CDR3 is TGTGCCAGCAGTTACATGAATGAGCAGTTCTTC. Its translation: CASSYMNEQFF.

This clone was recorded a few times. The chain combines TRBV15 with TRBJ2-7; a possible D gene is TRBD2 (5 bases). Germline V gene sequence: CDR1 LNHNV, CDR2 YYDKDF (reference sequence). The CDR3 contains 15 residues. V dropped 3 bases and J dropped 7 bases, with 19 bases sitting between them. The CDR3 protein is CATSSGNTDSGEQYF. The CDR3 nucleotides are TGTGCCACCAGCAGCGGGAACACGGACTCTGGGGAGCAGTACTTC.

V usage is TRBV6-2 or TRBV6-3 and J usage is TRBJ1-1; D is undetermined. V lost 5 bases to trimming and J lost 2 bases, with 9 bases between them. In germline, CDR1 is MNHEY, CDR2 SVGEGT. The CDR3 spans 13 residues. This CDR3 reads CASSDRVNTEAFF. The DNA of the CDR3 is TGTGCCAGCAGTGATCGGGTCAACACTGAAGCTTTCTTT.

The chain carries TRBV20-1 and TRBJ1-6; a possible D gene is TRBD1 (5 bases). CDR3 size: 17 residues. Germline CDR1 DFQATT, CDR2 SNEGSKA (reference sequence). V was trimmed by 0 bases and J by 4 bases, leaving 16 bases between them. The CDR3 region is CSARDLMGGGYNSPLHF. CDR3 nucleotide sequence: TGCAGTGCTAGAGATCTAATGGGGGGAGGGTATAATTCACCCCTCCACTTT.

This clone was counted at least ten times. This rearrangement joins TRBV5-6 to TRBJ2-1; TRBD2 matches 8 bases. The germline V gene has CDR1 SGHDT and CDR2 YYEEEE. J gave up 7 bases and V 5 bases, and 8 bases lay outside the gene matches. This CDR3 region has 14 residues. Here the CDR3 reads CASRLAGGANEQFF. The CDR3 DNA sequence: TGTGCCAGCAGGCTGGCGGGAGGCGCAAATGAGCAGTTCTTC.

This clone was seen at least ten times. V and J are TRBV20-1 and TRBJ2-2; a weak D match, TRBD2 (6 bases). Trimming took 5 bases from V and 1 from J, leaving 8 bases between them. CDR3 size: 13 residues. Germline lookup yields CDR1 DFQATT and CDR2 SNEGSKA (reference sequence). CDR3 in DNA: TGCAGTGCTCATAGCGGGAACACCGGGGAGCTGTTTTTT. It yields the protein CSAHSGNTGELFF.

The sample holds many counts of this clone. V usage is TRBV7-2 and J usage is TRBJ2-7; 10 nucleotides line up with TRBD2. V trimming: 1 base; J trimming: 4 bases; junction bases outside the gene matches: 1. The CDR3 is made up of 14 amino acids. Per the germline V gene, CDR1 is SGHTA and CDR2 is FQGNSA. For the CDR3, the DNA is TGTGCCAGCAGCTTAGGACTAGCGGGTTACGAGCAGTACTTC. Its translation: CASSLGLAGYEQYF. Based on the CDR3 plus reference TRBV7-2 and TRBJ2-7, the full variable domain is GAGVSQSPSNKVTEKGKDVELRCDPISGHTALYWYRQSLGQGLEFLIYFQGNSAPDKSGLPSDRFSAERTGGSVSTLTIQRTQQEDSAVYLCASSLGLAGYEQYFGPGTRLTVT.